This entry concerns a single T cell receptor (beta chain). This sample is drawn from a study of blood T cell repertoires in COVID-19. Study details: Samples came from the United States, Italy and Spain, spanning acute and convalescent COVID-19.

In the study's own analysis: Reference gene primers were amplified, and this amplification served to estimate nucleated cell counts. The table came from immunoSEQ multiplex PCR; TCRdb's copy has only in-frame clones and leaves some out. The V and J calls and clone size come from that table; D and trimming were worked out from the DNA. Among about 67,000 clones listed, 80% to 90% were seen once. After removal of 5 bases from V and 9 bases from J, the junction contained 11 bases not matched to a gene. Germline V lookup: CDR1 SGHVS, CDR2 FNYEAQ. This CDR3 spans 15 amino acids. This chain connects TRBV7-6 to TRBJ2-1, with 9 bases lining up with TRBD2. This sequence was found in a man aged 50-59 years with active COVID-19. Sample: peripheral blood. The CDR3 spells CASSPIAGVGGEQFF. The CDR3 nucleotides read TGTGCCAGCAGCCCAATAGCGGGAGTGGGTGGTGAGCAGTTCTTC.